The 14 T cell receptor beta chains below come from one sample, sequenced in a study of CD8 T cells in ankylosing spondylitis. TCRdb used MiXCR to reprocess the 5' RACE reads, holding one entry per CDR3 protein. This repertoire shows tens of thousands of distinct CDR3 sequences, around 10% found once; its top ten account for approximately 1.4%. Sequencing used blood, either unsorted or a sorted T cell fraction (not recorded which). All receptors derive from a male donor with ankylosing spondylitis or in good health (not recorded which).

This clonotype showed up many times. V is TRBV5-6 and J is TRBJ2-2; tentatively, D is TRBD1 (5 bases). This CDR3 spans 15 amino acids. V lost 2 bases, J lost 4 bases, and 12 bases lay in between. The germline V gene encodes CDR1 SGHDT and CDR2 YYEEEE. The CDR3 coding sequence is TGTGCCAGCAGCTTCAGGGCATTCATCACCGGGGAGCTGTTTTTT. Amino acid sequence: CASSFRAFITGELFF.

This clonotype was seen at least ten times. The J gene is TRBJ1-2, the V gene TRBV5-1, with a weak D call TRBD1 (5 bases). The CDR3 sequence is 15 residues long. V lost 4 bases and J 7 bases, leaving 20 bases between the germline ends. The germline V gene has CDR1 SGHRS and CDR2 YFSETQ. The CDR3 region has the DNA TGCGCCAGCAGCCTGACAGTCCCGCTGGGGGGTGGCTACACCTTC. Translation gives CASSLTVPLGGGYTF.

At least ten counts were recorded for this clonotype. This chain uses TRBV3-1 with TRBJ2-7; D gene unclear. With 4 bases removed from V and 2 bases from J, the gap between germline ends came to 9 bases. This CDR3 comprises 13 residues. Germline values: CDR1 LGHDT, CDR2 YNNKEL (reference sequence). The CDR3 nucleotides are TGTGCCAGCAGCCTCGGCAGCACCTACGAGCAGTACTTC. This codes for CASSLGSTYEQYF.

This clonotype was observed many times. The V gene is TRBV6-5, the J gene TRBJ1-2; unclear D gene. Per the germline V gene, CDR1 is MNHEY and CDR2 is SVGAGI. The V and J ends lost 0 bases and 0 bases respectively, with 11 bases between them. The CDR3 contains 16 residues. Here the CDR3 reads CASSYSRTGTNYGYTF. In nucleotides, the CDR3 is TGTGCCAGCAGTTACTCCCGGACGGGTACTAACTATGGCTACACCTTC.

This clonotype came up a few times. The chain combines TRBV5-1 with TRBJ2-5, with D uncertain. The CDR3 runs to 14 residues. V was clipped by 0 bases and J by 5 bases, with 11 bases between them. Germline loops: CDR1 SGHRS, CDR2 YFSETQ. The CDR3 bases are TGCGCCAGCAGCTTGGGCCCCTCACGGGAGACCCAGTACTTC. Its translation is CASSLGPSRETQYF.

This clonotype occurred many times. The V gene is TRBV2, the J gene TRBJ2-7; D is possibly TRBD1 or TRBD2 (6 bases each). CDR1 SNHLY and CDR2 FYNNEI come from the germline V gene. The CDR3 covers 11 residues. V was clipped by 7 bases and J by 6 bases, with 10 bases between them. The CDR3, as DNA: TGTGCCAGCATCGGAGGGGGCGAGCAGTACTTC. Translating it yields CASIGGGEQYF.

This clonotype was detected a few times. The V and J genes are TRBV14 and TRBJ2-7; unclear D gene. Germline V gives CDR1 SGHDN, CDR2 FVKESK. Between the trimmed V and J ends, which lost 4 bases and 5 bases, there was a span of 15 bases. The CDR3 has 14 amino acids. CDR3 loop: CASSPTGPINEQYF. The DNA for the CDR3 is TGTGCCAGCAGCCCCACCGGGCCCATCAACGAGCAGTACTTC.

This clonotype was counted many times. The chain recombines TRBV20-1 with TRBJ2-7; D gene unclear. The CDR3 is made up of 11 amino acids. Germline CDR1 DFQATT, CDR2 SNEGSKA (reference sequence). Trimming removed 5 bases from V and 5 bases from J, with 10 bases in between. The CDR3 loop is CSAAPWDEQYF. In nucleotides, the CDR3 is TGCAGTGCTGCCCCTTGGGACGAGCAGTACTTC.

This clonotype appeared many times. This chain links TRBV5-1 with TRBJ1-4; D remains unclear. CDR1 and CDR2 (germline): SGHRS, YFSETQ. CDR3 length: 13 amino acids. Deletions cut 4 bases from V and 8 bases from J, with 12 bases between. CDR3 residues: CASSPRAGEKLFF. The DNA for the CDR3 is TGCGCCAGCAGCCCCCGGGCTGGGGAAAAACTGTTTTTT. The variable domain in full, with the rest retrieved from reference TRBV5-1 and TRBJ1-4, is KAGVTQTPRYLIKTRGQQVTLSCSPISGHRSVSWYQQTPGQGLQFLFEYFSETQRNKGNFPGRFSGRQFSNSRSEMNVSTLELGDSALYLCASSPRAGEKLFFGSGTQLSVL.

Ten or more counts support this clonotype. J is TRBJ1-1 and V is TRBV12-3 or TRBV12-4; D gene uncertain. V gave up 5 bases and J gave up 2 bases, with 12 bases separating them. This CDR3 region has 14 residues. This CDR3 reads CASSQTQANTEAFF. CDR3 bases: TGTGCCAGCAGTCAAACTCAGGCTAACACTGAAGCTTTCTTT.

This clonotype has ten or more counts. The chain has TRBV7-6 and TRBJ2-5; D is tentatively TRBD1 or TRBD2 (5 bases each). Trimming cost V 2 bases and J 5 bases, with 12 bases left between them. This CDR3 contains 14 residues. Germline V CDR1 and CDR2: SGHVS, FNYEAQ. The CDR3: CASSLLGVGETQYF. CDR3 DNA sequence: TGTGCCAGCAGCTTACTGGGGGTTGGGGAGACCCAGTACTTC. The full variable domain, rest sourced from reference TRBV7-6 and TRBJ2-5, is GAGVSQSPRYKVTKRGQDVALRCDPISGHVSLYWYRQALGQGPEFLTYFNYEAQQDKSGLPNDRFSAERPEGSISTLTIQRTEQRDSAMYRCASSLLGVGETQYFGPGTRLLVL.

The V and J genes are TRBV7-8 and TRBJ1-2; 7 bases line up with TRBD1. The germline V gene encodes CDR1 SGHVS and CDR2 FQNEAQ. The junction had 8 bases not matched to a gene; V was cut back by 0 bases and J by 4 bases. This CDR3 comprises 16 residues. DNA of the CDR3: TGTGCCAGCAGCTTAGCCCCGGACAGGCCTCTCTATGGCTACACCTTC. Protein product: CASSLAPDRPLYGYTF.

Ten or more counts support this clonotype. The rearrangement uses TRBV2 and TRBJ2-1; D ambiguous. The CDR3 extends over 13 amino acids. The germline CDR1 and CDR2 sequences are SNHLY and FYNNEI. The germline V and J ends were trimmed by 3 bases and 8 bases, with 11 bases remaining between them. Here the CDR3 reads CASSDFPADEQFF. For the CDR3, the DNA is TGTGCCAGCAGTGATTTTCCGGCGGATGAGCAGTTCTTC.

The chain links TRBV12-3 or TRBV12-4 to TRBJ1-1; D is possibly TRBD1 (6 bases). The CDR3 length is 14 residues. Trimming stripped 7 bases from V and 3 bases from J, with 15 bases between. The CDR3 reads CASTRPEGDTEAFF. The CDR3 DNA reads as TGTGCCAGCACCCGTCCAGAGGGGGACACTGAAGCTTTCTTT.